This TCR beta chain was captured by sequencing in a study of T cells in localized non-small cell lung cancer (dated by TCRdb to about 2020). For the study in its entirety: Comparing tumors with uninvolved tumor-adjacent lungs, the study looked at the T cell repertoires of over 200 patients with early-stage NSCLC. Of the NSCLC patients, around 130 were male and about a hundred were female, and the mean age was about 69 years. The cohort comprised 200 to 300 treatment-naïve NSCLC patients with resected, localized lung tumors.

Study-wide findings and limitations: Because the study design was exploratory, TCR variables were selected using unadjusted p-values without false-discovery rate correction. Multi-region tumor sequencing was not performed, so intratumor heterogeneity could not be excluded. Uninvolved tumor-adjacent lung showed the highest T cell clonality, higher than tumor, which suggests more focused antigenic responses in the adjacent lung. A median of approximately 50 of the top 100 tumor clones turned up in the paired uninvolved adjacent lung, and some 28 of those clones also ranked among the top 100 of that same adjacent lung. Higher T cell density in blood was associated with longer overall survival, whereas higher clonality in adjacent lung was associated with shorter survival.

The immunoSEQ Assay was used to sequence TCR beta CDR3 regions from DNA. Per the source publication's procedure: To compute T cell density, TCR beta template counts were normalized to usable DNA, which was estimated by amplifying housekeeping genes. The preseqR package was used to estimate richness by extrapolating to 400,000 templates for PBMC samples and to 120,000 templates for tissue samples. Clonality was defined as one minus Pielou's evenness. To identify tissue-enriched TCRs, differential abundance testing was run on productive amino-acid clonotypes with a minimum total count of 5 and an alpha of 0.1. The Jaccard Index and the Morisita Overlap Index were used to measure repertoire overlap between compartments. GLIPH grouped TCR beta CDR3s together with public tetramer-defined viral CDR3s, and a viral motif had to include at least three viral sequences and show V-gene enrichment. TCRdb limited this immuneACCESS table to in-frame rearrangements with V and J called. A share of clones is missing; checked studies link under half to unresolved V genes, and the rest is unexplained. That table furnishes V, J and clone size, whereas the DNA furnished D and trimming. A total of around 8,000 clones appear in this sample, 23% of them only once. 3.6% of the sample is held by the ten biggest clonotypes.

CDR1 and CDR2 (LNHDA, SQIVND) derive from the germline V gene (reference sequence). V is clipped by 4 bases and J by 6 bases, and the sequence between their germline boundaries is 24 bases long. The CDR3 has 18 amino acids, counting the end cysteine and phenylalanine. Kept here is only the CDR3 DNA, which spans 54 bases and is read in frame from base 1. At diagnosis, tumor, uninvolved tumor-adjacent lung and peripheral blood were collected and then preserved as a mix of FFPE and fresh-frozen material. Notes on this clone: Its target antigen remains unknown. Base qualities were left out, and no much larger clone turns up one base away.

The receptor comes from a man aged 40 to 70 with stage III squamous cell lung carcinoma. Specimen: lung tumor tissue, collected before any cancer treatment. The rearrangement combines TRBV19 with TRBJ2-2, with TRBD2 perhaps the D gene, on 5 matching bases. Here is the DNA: TGTGCCAGTAGTAGGGCAGTGTCGGGAACTATTCGGTCCGGGGAGCTGTTTTTT. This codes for CASSRAVSGTIRSGELFF.